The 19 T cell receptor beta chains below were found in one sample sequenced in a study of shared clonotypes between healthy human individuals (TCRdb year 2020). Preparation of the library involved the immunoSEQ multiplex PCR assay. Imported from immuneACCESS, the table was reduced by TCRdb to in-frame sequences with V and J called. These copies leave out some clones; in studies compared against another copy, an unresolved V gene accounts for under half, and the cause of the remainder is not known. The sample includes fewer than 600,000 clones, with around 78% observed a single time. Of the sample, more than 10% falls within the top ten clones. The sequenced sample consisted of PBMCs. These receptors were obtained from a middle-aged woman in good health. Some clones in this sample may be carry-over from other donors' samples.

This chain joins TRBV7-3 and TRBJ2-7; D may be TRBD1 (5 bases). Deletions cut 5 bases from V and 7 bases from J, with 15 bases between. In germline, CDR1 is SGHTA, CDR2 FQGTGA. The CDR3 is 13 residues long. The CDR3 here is CASSLNQGLEQYF. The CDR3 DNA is TGTGCCAGCAGCCTGAATCAGGGTTTGGAGCAGTACTTC.

The chain's CDR3 is CASSRSGGLDGIEQYF. The CDR3 region has the DNA TGTGCCAGCAGCCGATCTGGCGGACTAGATGGGATCGAGCAGTACTTC. This rearrangement joins TRBV7-6 to TRBJ2-7; 7 nucleotides align to TRBD2. V gave up 5 bases and J gave up 6 bases; unmatched junction bases: 16. The CDR3 is 16 amino acids. Looked up from germline, CDR1 is SGHVS and CDR2 is FNYEAQ.

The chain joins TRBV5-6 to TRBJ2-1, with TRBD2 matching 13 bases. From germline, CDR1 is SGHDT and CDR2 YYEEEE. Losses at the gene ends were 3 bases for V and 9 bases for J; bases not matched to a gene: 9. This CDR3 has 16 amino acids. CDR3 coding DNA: TGTGCCAGCAGCTGGCGGACTAGCGGGAGAGCAGGTGAGCAGTTCTTC. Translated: CASSWRTSGRAGEQFF.

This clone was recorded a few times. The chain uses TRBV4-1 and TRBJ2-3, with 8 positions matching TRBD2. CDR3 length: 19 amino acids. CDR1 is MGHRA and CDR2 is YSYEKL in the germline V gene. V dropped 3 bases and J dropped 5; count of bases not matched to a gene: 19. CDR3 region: CASSHPGTRSGAGGDTQYF. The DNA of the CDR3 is TGCGCCAGCAGCCACCCTGGGACTAGAAGTGGGGCGGGCGGAGATACGCAGTATTTT.

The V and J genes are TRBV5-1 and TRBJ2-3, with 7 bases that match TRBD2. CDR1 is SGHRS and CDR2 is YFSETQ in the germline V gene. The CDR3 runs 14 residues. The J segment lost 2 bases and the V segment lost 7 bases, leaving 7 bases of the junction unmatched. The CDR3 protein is CASGEAGTTDTQYF. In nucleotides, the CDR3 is TGCGCCAGCGGTGAAGCGGGAACCACAGATACGCAGTATTTT. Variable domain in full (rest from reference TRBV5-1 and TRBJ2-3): KAGVTQTPRYLIKTRGQQVTLSCSPISGHRSVSWYQQTPGQGLQFLFEYFSETQRNKGNFPGRFSGRQFSNSRSEMNVSTLELGDSALYLCASGEAGTTDTQYFGPGTRLTVL.

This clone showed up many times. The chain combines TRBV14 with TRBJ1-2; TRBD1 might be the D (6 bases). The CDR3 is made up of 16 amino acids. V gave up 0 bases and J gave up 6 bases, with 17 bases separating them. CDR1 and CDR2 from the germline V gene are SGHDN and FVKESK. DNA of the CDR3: TGTGCCAGCAGCCAAGATACGGGGGCTTACCGGAATGGCTACACCTTC. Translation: CASSQDTGAYRNGYTF.

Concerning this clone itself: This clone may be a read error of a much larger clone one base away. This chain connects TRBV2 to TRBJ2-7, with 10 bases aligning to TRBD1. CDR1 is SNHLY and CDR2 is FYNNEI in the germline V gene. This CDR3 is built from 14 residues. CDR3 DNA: TGTGCCATCAGTCCCGGGACAGGGGACGACGAGCAGTACTTC. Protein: CAISPGTGDDEQYF.

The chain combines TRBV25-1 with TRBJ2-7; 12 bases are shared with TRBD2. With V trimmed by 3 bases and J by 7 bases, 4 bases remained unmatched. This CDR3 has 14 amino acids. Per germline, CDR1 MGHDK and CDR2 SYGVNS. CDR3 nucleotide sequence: TGTGCCAGCAGTGACGGACTAGCGGGATTGGAGCAGTACTTC. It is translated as CASSDGLAGLEQYF.

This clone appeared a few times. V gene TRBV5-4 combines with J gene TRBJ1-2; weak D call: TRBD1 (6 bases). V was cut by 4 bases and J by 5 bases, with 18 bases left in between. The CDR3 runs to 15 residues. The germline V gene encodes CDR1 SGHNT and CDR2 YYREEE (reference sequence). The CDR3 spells CASSRMDGGRYGYTF. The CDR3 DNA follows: TGTGCCAGCAGCCGGATGGACGGGGGCCGTTATGGCTACACCTTC.

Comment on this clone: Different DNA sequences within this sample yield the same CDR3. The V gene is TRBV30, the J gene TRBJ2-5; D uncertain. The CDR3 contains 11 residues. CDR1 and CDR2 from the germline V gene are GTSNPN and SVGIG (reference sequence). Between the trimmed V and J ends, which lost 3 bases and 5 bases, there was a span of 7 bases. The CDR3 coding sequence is TGTGCCTGGAGCGCGAGGGAGACCCAGTACTTC. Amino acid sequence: CAWSARETQYF.

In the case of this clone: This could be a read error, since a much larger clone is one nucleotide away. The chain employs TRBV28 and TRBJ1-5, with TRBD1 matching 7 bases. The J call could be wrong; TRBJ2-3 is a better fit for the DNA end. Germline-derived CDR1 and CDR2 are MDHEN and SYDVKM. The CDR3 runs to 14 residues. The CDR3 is CASSRTAGGQPQYF. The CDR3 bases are TGTGCCAGCAGTCGGACAGCAGGGGGTCAGCCCCAGTATTTT.

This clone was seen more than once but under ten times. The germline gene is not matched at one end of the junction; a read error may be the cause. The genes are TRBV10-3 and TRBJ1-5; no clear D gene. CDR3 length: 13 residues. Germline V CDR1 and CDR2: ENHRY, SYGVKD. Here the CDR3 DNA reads TGTGCCATCAGTGAGGGTAGCAGTCAGCCCCAGCATTTT. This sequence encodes CAISEGSSQPQHF.

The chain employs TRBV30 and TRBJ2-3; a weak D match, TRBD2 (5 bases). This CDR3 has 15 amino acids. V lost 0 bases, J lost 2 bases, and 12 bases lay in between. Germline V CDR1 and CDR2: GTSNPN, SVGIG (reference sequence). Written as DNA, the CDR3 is TGTGCCTGGAGTGTAGGTGGCGGGCCCACAGATACGCAGTATTTT. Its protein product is CAWSVGGGPTDTQYF.

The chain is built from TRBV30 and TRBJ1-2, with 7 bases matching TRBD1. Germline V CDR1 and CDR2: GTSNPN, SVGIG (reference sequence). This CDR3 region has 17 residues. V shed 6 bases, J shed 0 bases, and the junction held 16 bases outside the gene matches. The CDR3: CACLPPAPGQTNYGYTF. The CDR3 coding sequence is TGTGCCTGCCTACCCCCTGCGCCGGGACAGACTAACTATGGCTACACCTTC. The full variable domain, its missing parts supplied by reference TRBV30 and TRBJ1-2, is SQTIHQWPATLVQPVGSPLSLECTVEGTSNPNLYWYRQAAGRGLQLLFYSVGIGQISSEVPQNLSASRPQDRQFILSSKKLLLSDSGFYLCACLPPAPGQTNYGYTFGSGTRLTVV.

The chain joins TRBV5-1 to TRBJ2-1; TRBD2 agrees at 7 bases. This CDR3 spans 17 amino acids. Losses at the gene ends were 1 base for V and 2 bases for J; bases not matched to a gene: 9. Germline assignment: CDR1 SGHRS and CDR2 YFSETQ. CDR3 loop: CASSLLASGKTYNEQFF. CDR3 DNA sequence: TGCGCCAGCAGCTTGTTGGCTAGCGGAAAAACCTACAATGAGCAGTTCTTC.

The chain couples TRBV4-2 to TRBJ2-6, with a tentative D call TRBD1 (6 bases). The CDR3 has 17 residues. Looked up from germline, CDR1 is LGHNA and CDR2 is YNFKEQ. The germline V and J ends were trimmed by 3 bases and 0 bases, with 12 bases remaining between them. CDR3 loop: CASSHSGESSGANVLTF. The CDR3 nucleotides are TGTGCCAGCAGCCATTCAGGGGAGAGCTCTGGGGCCAACGTCCTGACTTTC.

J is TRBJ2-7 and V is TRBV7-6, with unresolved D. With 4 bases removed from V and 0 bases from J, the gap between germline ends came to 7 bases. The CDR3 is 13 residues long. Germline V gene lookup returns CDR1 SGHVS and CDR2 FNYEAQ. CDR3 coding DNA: TGTGCCAGCAGCTCTATATCCTCCTACGAGCAGTACTTC. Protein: CASSSISSYEQYF.

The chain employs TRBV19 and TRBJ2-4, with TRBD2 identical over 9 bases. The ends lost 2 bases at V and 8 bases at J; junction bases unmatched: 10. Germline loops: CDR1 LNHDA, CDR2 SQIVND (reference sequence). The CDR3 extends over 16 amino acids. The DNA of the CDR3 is TGTGCCAGTAGTATAACCCCTGCGGGAGGGGCCCACATTCAGTACTTC. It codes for CASSITPAGGAHIQYF. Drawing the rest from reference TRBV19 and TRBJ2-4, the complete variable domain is DGGITQSPKYLFRKEGQNVTLSCEQNLNHDAMYWYRQDPGQGLRLIYYSQIVNDFQKGDIAEGYSVSREKKESFPLTVTSAQKNPTAFYLCASSITPAGGAHIQYFGAGTRLSVL.

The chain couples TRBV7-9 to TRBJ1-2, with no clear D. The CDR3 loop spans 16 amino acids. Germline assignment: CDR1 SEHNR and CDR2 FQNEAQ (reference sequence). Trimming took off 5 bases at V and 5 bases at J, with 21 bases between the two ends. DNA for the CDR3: TGTGCCAGCAGCCCCTCCCTCACCGGGCCCCATTATGGCTACACCTTC. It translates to CASSPSLTGPHYGYTF.